This T cell receptor beta chain was sequenced for a study of regulatory T cells in long-lasting Graves disease. General study findings and limits: Newly diagnosed patients had higher TCR diversity than persistent Graves' patients did.

In its sample, this clonotype was seen many times. Its target is unknown. Arm-PCR of CDR3 regions and iRepertoire HTBI primers were used to build TCR beta libraries. TCRdb redid the calling of the multiplex PCR reads with MiXCR, one entry per CDR3 protein. This table holds roughly 530,000 distinct CDR3 sequences, around 16% found once. Time point of the sample: newly diagnosed GD, antithyroid drugs for less than 3 months. Extracted RNA from PBMCs served as the source of the TCR library. Germline values: CDR1 SGHTA, CDR2 FQGNSA. The CDR3 contains 14 residues. V was cut by 4 bases and J by 0 bases, with 9 bases left in between. The sample also formed part of further work on T cells in Graves' hyperthyroidism and ophthalmopathy. That source reports: Exclusion of patients followed from uncontrolled infection, other autoimmune disease, pregnancy or lactation.

Material: peripheral blood mononuclear cells (PBMCs), obtained at new diagnosis, from a patient treated with antithyroid drugs. The chain has TRBV7-2 and TRBJ1-1; D call uncertain. The source of this sequence is a woman aged 35 to 60 with Graves disease. The CDR3 here is CASSSGPMNTEAFF. As DNA, the CDR3 is TGTGCCAGCAGCTCGGGCCCCATGAACACTGAAGCTTTCTTT. The full variable domain, completed using reference TRBV7-2 and TRBJ1-1, is GAGVSQSPSNKVTEKGKDVELRCDPISGHTALYWYRQSLGQGLEFLIYFQGNSAPDKSGLPSDRFSAERTGGSVSTLTIQRTQQEDSAVYLCASSSGPMNTEAFFGQGTRLTVV.